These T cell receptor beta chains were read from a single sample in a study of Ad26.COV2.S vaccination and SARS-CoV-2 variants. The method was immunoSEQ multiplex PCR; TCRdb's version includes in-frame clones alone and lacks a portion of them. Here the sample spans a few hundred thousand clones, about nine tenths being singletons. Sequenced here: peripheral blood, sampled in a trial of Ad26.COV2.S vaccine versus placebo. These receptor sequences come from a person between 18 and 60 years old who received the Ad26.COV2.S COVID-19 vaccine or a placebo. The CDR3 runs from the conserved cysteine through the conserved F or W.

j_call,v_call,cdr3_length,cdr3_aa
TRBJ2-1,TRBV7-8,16,CASSPGTSGRWNEQFF
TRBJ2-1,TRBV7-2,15,CASSLGLARYNEQFF
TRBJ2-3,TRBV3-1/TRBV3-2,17,CASSQDRATTSTDTQYF
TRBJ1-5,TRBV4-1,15,CASSPFGNSNQPQHF
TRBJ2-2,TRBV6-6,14,CASTGQGAAGELFF
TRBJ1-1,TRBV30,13,CAWSEVSNTEAFF
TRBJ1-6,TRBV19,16,CASSRQASSYNSPLHF
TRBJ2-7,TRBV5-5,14,CASSWLVADYEQYF
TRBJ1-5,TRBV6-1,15,CASSEFQYSNQPQHF
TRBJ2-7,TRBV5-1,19,CASSLDGGRSGLNYYEQYF
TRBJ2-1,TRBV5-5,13,CASSLVLTNEQFF
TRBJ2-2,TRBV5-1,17,CASSLDQREGGTGELFF
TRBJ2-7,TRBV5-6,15,CASSLAGQGGYEQYF
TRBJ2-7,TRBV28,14,CAIVGLAGEGEQYF
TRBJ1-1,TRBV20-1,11,CSARGTGRAFF
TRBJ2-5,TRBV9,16,CASSGQGKQDQETQYF
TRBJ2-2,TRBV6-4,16,CASTLGDRVFAGELFF
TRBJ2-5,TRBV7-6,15,CASSLMARGQETQYF
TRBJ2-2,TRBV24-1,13,CATSALISGELFF
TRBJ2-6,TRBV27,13,CASSPIGANVLTF
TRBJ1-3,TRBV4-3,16,CASSQDSQYSGNTIYF
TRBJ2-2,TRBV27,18,CASSLRGQGFSNTGELFF
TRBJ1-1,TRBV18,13,CASSSGTGAEAFF
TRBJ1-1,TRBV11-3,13,CASSFGGNTEAFF
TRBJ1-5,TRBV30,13,CAWSTGGEQPQHF
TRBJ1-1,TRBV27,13,CASSLGRDTEAFF
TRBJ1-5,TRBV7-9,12,CAAQDGNQPQHF
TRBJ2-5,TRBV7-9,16,CASSLVGQGWLETQYF
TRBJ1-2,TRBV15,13,CATSKSPDGGYTF
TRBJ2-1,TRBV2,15,CASSGPGLEYAEQFF
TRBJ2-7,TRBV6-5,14,CASSYSAARGEQYF
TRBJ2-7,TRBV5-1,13,CASSLVTGYEQYF
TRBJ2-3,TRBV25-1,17,CASSESGGGRSTDTQYF
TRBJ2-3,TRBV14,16,CASSRFEGVRTDTQYF
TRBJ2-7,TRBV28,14,CASSFGGIVYEQYF
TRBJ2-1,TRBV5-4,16,CASSLVQLTMDNEQFF
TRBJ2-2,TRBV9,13,CASHRGPKEELFF
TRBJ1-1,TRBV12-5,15,CASGSIGTSIPEAFF
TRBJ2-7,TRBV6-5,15,CASNRGGGGSYEQYF